This T cell receptor beta chain is drawn from a study of blood T cell repertoires in COVID-19. Study information: From T cells, B-cell-depleted T cells, or PBMCs came the material, which was cDNA or gDNA.

Original analysis: The authors estimated nucleated cell counts from reference gene primer amplification. The repertoire was sequenced with immunoSEQ multiplex PCR; TCRdb's copy has only in-frame clones and lacks some. D and trimming were read from the DNA, whereas the V and J calls and clone size are those reported in that table. This sample has around 260,000 clones, with more than 90% found just once. The germline V gene encodes CDR1 SGDLS and CDR2 YYNGEE. The V and J ends lost 3 bases and 3 bases, in that order; junction bases with no gene match: 6. CDR3 length: 15 residues. This chain connects TRBV9 to TRBJ2-3; TRBD2 matches 8 bases. The clonotype comes from a person under 30 with COVID-19, enrolled during active disease. The sequenced material came from peripheral blood. CDR3 in DNA: TGTGCCAGCAGCGCCCACCAGCGGGAGACAGATACGCAGTATTTT. Amino acid sequence: CASSAHQRETDTQYF.